Sequencing of this T cell receptor (beta chain) was carried out in a study of blood T cell repertoires in COVID-19. As processed by the authors: Estimation of nucleated cell counts relied on the amplification of reference gene primers. TCRdb keeps only in-frame clones here, not all; method: immunoSEQ multiplex PCR. V, J and clone size are those of that table, while D and trimming were read from the DNA. The sample includes approximately 90,000 clones, around 86% of them seen just once. The V segment lost 5 bases and the J segment 4 bases; nucleotides outside the gene matches: 10. There are 15 residues in the CDR3. Germline loops: CDR1 SGHVS, CDR2 FQNEAQ.

The J gene is TRBJ2-5, the V gene TRBV7-8; 7 nucleotides match TRBD1. Material for sequencing was peripheral blood. The clonotype was recovered from a man aged 55-75 years with COVID-19, enrolled during active disease. The CDR3 nucleotides read TGTGCCAGCAGCCCAGGGACAGCCGAAGGAGAGACCCAGTACTTC. Translation gives CASSPGTAEGETQYF.